This T cell receptor beta chain was identified during a study of regulatory T cells in long-lasting Graves disease (dated by TCRdb to about 2021). In the study overall: Newly diagnosed Graves' disease patients had taken antithyroid drugs for less than 3 months. Persistent Graves' disease patients were compared with newly diagnosed Graves' disease patients by peripheral blood TCR sequencing and RNA sequencing. A total of about 33 samples were covered by TCR sequencing, comprising approximately 13 persistent and about 20 newly diagnosed Graves' disease patients. The study was conducted in China and was registered as a clinical trial.

V was cut back by 6 bases and J by 2 bases, leaving a gap of 15 bases between them. CDR1 MNHNS and CDR2 SASEGT were looked up in the germline V gene. The CDR3 has 15 amino acids, counting the end cysteine and phenylalanine. Only the CDR3 DNA stays, 45 bases, in frame from base 1. Library prep was done by multiplex PCR. The run used an Illumina HiSeq 4000. iRepertoire HTBI primers and Arm-PCR amplification of CDR3 regions were used to construct TCR beta libraries. Before sequencing, the PCR products went through gel purification. The source study handled its data this way. A total of around 66 TRBV and 14 TRBJ segments were identified across samples and were used for gene usage analysis of CDR3 amino acid clonotypes. COPE and FqMerger were used to merge filtered high-quality paired reads into contigs. BLAST was used to align contigs to IMGT TRBV, TRBD and TRBJ reference genes, with CDR3 defined following IMGT. Clonotypes above 0.1% frequency were classified as highly expanded clones. Shannon entropy served as the measure of repertoire diversity, while the Gini coefficient captured V-J evenness. A clonotype found in more than one individual was treated as public. Starting from the raw public reads, TCRdb applied fastp trimming at Q25, assembled clones with MiXCR and retained in-frame beta chains. Every CDR3 protein is listed once, alongside the most common genes and DNA of its rows. TCRdb's processing, not the authors', yielded these V and J calls. The sample yields 400,000 to 450,000 distinct CDR3 sequences; around 17% were counted once. The ten largest clones take up over 8.5% of the sample.

Findings and caveats that apply to the study as a whole: The study examined only peripheral blood because the primary lesion, thyroid tissue, could not be accessed. Sequencing and analysis were restricted to the TCR beta chain. Persistent disease showed preferential use of TRBV28, TRBJ1-2 and TRBJ2-5, whereas newly diagnosed disease favored TRBV20-1 and TRBJ2-1. The authors acknowledged the small sample size as a limitation that may reduce accuracy. Patients with persistent disease shared more public clonotypes (about 2,700) than newly diagnosed patients did (approximately 970). Lower TCR Shannon entropy and fewer highly expanded clones were observed in persistent Graves' disease patients than in newly diagnosed patients, which suggested clonal expansion.

This sample's time point label indicates: newly diagnosed GD, antithyroid drugs for less than 3 months. For both TCR sequencing and RNA sequencing, RNA was extracted from PBMCs in TRIzol. The diagnosis of Graves' disease was made according to American Thyroid Association guidelines. Patients were recruited from an endocrinology department in Xi'an, China. Each patient gave about 9.1 milliliters of peripheral blood, collected in an EDTA anticoagulant tube. Ficoll Paque Plus density gradient separation was used to isolate PBMCs, and no further T cell sorting was performed. An Agilent 2100 Bioanalyzer and agarose gel were used to assess RNA quality, and a NanoDrop 2000 was used to measure RNA concentration. This clonotype showed up many times. The clone's antigen remains unknown. No per-base quality is available; no much larger clone lies one base away. The sample was also linked to a second study, of T cells in Graves' hyperthyroidism and ophthalmopathy. According to the second study: Stable Graves' hyperthyroidism was defined as the absence of progression to ophthalmopathy over 18 months of follow-up. Hyperthyroidism patients were aged 18 to 65 years and newly diagnosed, with disease duration of less than 2 months. Exclusion was applied to patients with uncontrolled infections, other autoimmune diseases, pregnancy or lactation. Clinical symptoms, serum thyroxine and TRAb, thyroid ultrasound, and orbital computed tomography formed the basis for the diagnoses. A first-round RT-PCR of the TCR CDR3 used the HTBI primer set with the Qiagen OneStep RT-PCR kit. Most expanded thyroid clonotypes (frequency above 0.001) were also detected in blood, a finding suggesting that blood repertoires may reflect thyroid immune responses. A 13 V-J signature model separated ophthalmopathy from stable hyperthyroidism, with nearly 90% sensitivity and 81.08% specificity in cross-validation and 80%/75% in testing. In validation, progression to ophthalmopathy was predicted by the model with around 71% sensitivity and roughly 76% specificity, a median of around 6.5 months before onset. A discovery cohort of about a hundred patients, approximately 44 with Graves' ophthalmopathy and about 58 with stable Graves' hyperthyroidism, was used to find distinguishing TCR V-J signatures. Whether ophthalmopathy could be predicted prospectively was tested in an independent validation cohort made up of 18 hyperthyroidism patients plus 17 patients who later progressed to ophthalmopathy. For training and testing, the roughly 93 patients in the discovery cohort were randomly divided in a 7:3 ratio. In roughly six Graves' hyperthyroidism patients, the study also compared T-cell repertoires from thyroid tissue with T-cell repertoires from blood. After sampling, hyperthyroidism patients received methimazole starting at 30 mg daily, and ophthalmopathy patients received high-dose intravenous methylprednisolone. Libraries were constructed in a second round of multiplex PCR, after which size selection and purification were performed. Sequencing of the libraries was done on an Illumina HiSeq2000 using paired-end 100 bp reads. SOAPnuke was used to process the raw data, removing reads that contained adapters or uncalled bases, had a mean Phred below 15, or lacked an exact match to the constant primer or identifier. COPE v1.2.5 was used to merge high-quality paired reads, and clonotypes were defined as unique nucleotide sequences. MiTCR v1.1 was used to align the clonotypes against IMGT TRBV, TRBD and TRBJ reference segments. Analysis was restricted to V-J combinations with a frequency above 0.0001, which covered about 99% of repertoires. A TCS score was defined as the ratio of F50 (clonal expansion) to E x V (chaos), with BLOSUM62-based TCRdist applied between CDR3 peptides within each V-J. Welch's t-statistics and random forest reduced roughly 530 V-J features to about 13, which were used in a naive Bayes classifier (R e1071). Sample size was not statistically predetermined, and blinding of investigators to group allocation was not performed. TCR Vbeta CDR3 sequencing of approximately 140 peripheral blood samples (over 40 ophthalmopathy, roughly 72 hyperthyroidism and around 17 progressor patients) is reported in the paper.

This specimen consisted of peripheral blood mononuclear cells (PBMCs), obtained at new diagnosis, from a patient treated with antithyroid drugs. This TCR came from a woman aged 25 to 39 with Graves disease. Donor details come from another sample of the same person, matched by shared clones. The sequence links TRBV6-1 to TRBJ2-3; the D gene is perhaps TRBD2, from 5 matching bases. The DNA is as follows: TGTGCCAGCAGCTGGTGGGAGAAGTTCACAGATACGCAGTATTTT. Translated, this is CASSWWEKFTDTQYF.